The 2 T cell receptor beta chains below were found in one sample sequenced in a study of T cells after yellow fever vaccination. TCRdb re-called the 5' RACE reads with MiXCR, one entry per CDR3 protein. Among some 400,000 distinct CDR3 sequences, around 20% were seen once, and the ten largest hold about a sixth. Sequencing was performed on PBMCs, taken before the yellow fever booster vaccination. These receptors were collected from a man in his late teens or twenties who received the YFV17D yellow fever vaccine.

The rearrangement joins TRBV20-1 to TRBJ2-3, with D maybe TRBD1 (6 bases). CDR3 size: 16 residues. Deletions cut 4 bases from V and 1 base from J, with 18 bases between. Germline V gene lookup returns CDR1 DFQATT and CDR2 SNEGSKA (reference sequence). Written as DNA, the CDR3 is TGCAGTGCTATCAACCGCCGGGACACCGGCACAGATACGCAGTATTTT. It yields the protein CSAINRRDTGTDTQYF.

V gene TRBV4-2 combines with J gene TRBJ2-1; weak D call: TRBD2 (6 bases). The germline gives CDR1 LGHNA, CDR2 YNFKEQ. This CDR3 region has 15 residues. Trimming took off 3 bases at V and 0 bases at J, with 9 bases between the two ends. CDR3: CASSHRLGSYNEQFF. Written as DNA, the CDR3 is TGTGCCAGCAGCCACAGACTAGGCTCCTACAATGAGCAGTTCTTC.